A single sample is the source of the 8 T cell receptor beta chains below, sequenced in a study of long-term antiretroviral therapy in people with HIV. The run of the v3.0 immunoSEQ assay was at survey level. Libraries were prepared by immunoSEQ multiplex PCR; TCRdb keeps only in-frame clonotypes and omits some of them. The data contain 34,000 or so clones, almost 85% of them seen just once; the ten biggest clones take up approximately 6.5%. Sequencing was performed on unsorted PBMCs, taken 0.6 years after starting antiretroviral therapy. The receptors stem from a man aged 18-30 years with HIV.

The DNA of the CDR3 is TGTGCCAGTAGTCCCGAGGGGCTGAGAACTGAAGCTTTCTTT. Its translation: CASSPEGLRTEAFF. This chain links TRBV19 with TRBJ1-1, with a tentative D call TRBD1 (5 bases). The CDR3 contains 14 residues. Trimming took 5 bases from V and 5 from J, leaving 15 bases between them. The germline V gene has CDR1 LNHDA and CDR2 SQIVND (reference sequence).

The V gene is TRBV19, the J gene TRBJ2-2, with D unresolved. Germline V gives CDR1 LNHDA, CDR2 SQIVND (reference sequence). V was trimmed by 4 bases and J by 1 base, leaving 1 base between them. This CDR3 has 12 amino acids. The CDR3 here is CASSKNTGELFF. Here the CDR3 DNA reads TGTGCCAGTAGTAAGAACACCGGGGAGCTGTTTTTT.

CDR3 loop: CATSGEGRTEAFF. CDR3 nucleotide sequence: TGTGCCACATCAGGGGAGGGGAGGACTGAAGCTTTCTTT. The chain couples TRBV6-6 to TRBJ1-1; D is possibly TRBD1 (6 bases). Trimming took off 10 bases at V and 5 bases at J, with 17 bases between the two ends. The CDR3 is 13 residues long. Germline V lookup: CDR1 MNHNY, CDR2 SVGAGI (reference sequence).

The chain uses TRBV27 and TRBJ1-1; no firm D call. V lost 3 bases to trimming and J lost 7 bases, with 12 bases between them. Germline V gene lookup returns CDR1 MNHEY and CDR2 SMNVEV (reference sequence). CDR3 length: 13 amino acids. This CDR3 is CASSLSRRYEAFF. CDR3 sequence (DNA): TGTGCCAGCAGTTTGAGCAGGAGGTATGAAGCTTTCTTT.

This chain uses TRBV5-6 with TRBJ2-3; D gene unclear. The CDR3 is made up of 13 amino acids. CDR1 and CDR2 (germline): SGHDT, YYEEEE. Trimming took 6 bases from V and 5 from J, leaving 13 bases between them. Here the CDR3 DNA reads TGTGCCAGCACGGGCTCCCCTGGAGATACGCAGTATTTT. Protein product: CASTGSPGDTQYF.

This clone was seen just once. The V gene is TRBV5-6, the J gene TRBJ1-1; 8 positions match TRBD1. Germline V gene sequence: CDR1 SGHDT, CDR2 YYEEEE. With V trimmed by 0 bases and J by 4 bases, 2 bases remained unmatched. The CDR3 is made up of 14 amino acids. The CDR3 bases are TGTGCCAGCAGCTTGGTTGGACAGGGCACTGAAGCTTTCTTT. Translated: CASSLVGQGTEAFF. Supplemented by reference TRBV5-6 and TRBJ1-1, the full variable domain reads DAGVTQSPTHLIKTRGQQVTLRCSPKSGHDTVSWYQQALGQGPQFIFQYYEEEERQRGNFPDRFSGHQFPNYSSELNVNALLLGDSALYLCASSLVGQGTEAFFGQGTRLTVV.

This chain links TRBV28 with TRBJ2-4; D is ambiguous. Trimming shortened V by 8 bases and J by 0 bases, and 14 bases separated the two germline ends. The germline V gene has CDR1 MDHEN and CDR2 SYDVKM. The CDR3 spans 15 residues. The CDR3 is CASAVSTLAKNIQYF. The CDR3 DNA is TGTGCCAGCGCGGTTTCTACCCTAGCCAAAAACATTCAGTACTTC.

This chain's CDR3 is CASSQDGQDEQFF. For the CDR3, the DNA is TGCGCCAGCAGCCAGGACGGACAGGACGAGCAGTTCTTC. The V call is TRBV4-3, the J call TRBJ2-1, with TRBD1 matching 7 bases. The V segment lost 3 bases and the J segment 10 bases; nucleotides outside the gene matches: 6. The CDR3 extends over 13 amino acids. Germline V lookup: CDR1 LGHNA, CDR2 YSLEER.